This T cell receptor beta chain was captured by sequencing in a study of blood T cell repertoires in COVID-19. Overall study: The United States, Italy and Spain provided the acute and convalescent COVID-19 samples. T cells, B-cell-depleted T cells, or PBMCs provided the cDNA or gDNA that served as material.

V gave up 2 bases and J gave up 5 bases; unmatched junction bases: 1. The length of the CDR3 is 13 residues. The germline CDR1 and CDR2 sequences are MNHNS and SASEGT. Source study methods: By means of reference gene primer amplification, nucleated cell counts were estimated. Using immunoSEQ multiplex PCR, the repertoire was profiled, and TCRdb retains in-frame clones only, with some absent. For V, J and clone size, that table is used; D and trimming come from the DNA. This sample has under 70,000 clones, with roughly three quarters found just once. The chain combines TRBV6-1 with TRBJ1-1, with 8 positions matching TRBD1. This TCR came from a woman aged 80 or older with active or convalescent COVID-19. Sequencing was done on a sample of peripheral blood. CDR3 nucleotides: TGTGCCAGCAGTGAATACAGGGGGACTGAAGCTTTCTTT. Translated, it gives CASSEYRGTEAFF.